This is a list of T cell receptor beta chains from one sample in a study of blood T cell repertoires in COVID-19. Here immunoSEQ multiplex PCR was the method, and the copy in TCRdb shows in-frame clones only, minus some. The data hold 150,000 to 200,000 clones, with 75% to 90% observed a single time. What was sequenced was PBMCs or T cells enriched from blood (not recorded which). These TCRs come from a woman aged 60-75 years who had recovered from COVID-19. The CDR3 runs from the conserved cysteine through the conserved F or W. The D gene is left open where the match is weak. Size values are once, few and many counts, or a class for expanded clones, and some rows have none.

TRBJ1-2,-,-,TRBV3-1/TRBV3-2,TGTGCCAGCAGCCAAGTGGGGCCCTATCGCTACACCTTC,CASSQVGPYRYTF
TRBJ1-2,TRBD1,-,TRBV11-2,TGTGCCAGCAGTACTCGAACCTCTTACGGGACAGAACTCTATGGCTACACCTTC,CASSTRTSYGTELYGYTF
TRBJ1-4,TRBD1,-,TRBV4-1,TGCGCCAGCAGCCTCCAGGACAGGAGGAATGAAAAACTGTTTTTT,CASSLQDRRNEKLFF
TRBJ2-7,TRBD1,-,TRBV5-1,TGCGCCAGCAGCACGGGGACAGGGGGATCCTACGAGCAGTACTTC,CASSTGTGGSYEQYF
TRBJ1-3,-,-,TRBV4-2,TGTGCCAGCAGCCAAGCCCCTGTGACAGGAATTGGAAACACCATATATTTT,CASSQAPVTGIGNTIYF
TRBJ1-5,-,few,TRBV14,TGTGCCAGCAGCCAGGGTTGGGGGCTAGGGCAGCCCCAGCATTTT,CASSQGWGLGQPQHF
TRBJ1-3,-,-,TRBV6-5,TGTGCCAGCAGTTACTCGAGGGAAGCTGGAAACACCATATATTTT,CASSYSREAGNTIYF
TRBJ2-2,TRBD2,-,TRBV11-3,TGTGCCAGCAGCATAAGCGGGAGGGATACCGGGGAGCTGTTTTTT,CASSISGRDTGELFF
TRBJ1-4,-,few,TRBV7-9,TGTGCCAGCAGCTTACTCCGAGCTTCGGGTGAAAAACTGTTTTTT,CASSLLRASGEKLFF
TRBJ2-5,-,-,TRBV4-1,TGCGCCAGCAGCCAAGAGTGGAGCCCATCGTACCAAGAGACCCAGTACTTC,CASSQEWSPSYQETQYF
TRBJ1-1,TRBD1,-,TRBV3-1/TRBV3-2,TGTGCCAGCAGCCAAGCGACAGGGGTAAACACTGAAGCTTTCTTT,CASSQATGVNTEAFF
TRBJ2-5,-,-,TRBV30,TGTGCCTGGAGCCATACAGTTCAAGAGACCCAGTACTTC,CAWSHTVQETQYF
TRBJ1-4,-,once,TRBV14,TGTGCCAGCAGCCAAGAGGGGTATGGGAGGGAAAAACTGTTTTTT,CASSQEGYGREKLFF
TRBJ1-5,-,-,TRBV4-2,TGTGCCAGCAGCCGAGACCTTTCCCTCAATCAGCCCCAGCATTTT,CASSRDLSLNQPQHF
TRBJ1-4,-,-,TRBV29-1,TGCAGCGTTGAAGATCTCCGAGGGTTGGAAAAACTGTTTTTT,CSVEDLRGLEKLFF
TRBJ2-5,TRBD1,-,TRBV5-1,TGCGCCAGCAGCTTTGGACAGGGGTTGGAGACCCAGTACTTC,CASSFGQGLETQYF
TRBJ2-4,-,-,TRBV19,TGTGCCAGTGGAGGGATAGCCAAAAACATTCAGTACTTC,CASGGIAKNIQYF
TRBJ1-2,-,-,TRBV7-8,TGTGCCAGCAGTCTAGGGGGTAATAAGGGTGTCTACACCTTC,CASSLGGNKGVYTF
TRBJ2-4,-,-,TRBV3-1/TRBV3-2,TGTGCCAGCAGCCAACAGGCATCAGGGGTGGACATTCAGTACTTC,CASSQQASGVDIQYF
TRBJ1-6,-,-,TRBV2,TGTGCCAGCTCCTCACCACTTAATTCACCCCTCCACTTT,CASSSPLNSPLHF
TRBJ2-5,-,-,TRBV6-5,TGTGCCACCCGACCGCGGGGCCAAGAGACCCAGTACTTC,CATRPRGQETQYF
TRBJ2-3,-,few,TRBV7-6,TGTGCCAGCAGCGCCACCATTAGCGTTGGGACAGATACGCAGTATTTT,CASSATISVGTDTQYF
TRBJ2-7,-,-,TRBV6-1,TGTGCCAGCAGTGAGGTTTGGGCCGCTGGCGAGCAGTACTTC,CASSEVWAAGEQYF
TRBJ2-4,TRBD2,-,TRBV30,TGTGCCTGGAGTGCGGGGGGGTACATTCAGTACTTC,CAWSAGGYIQYF
TRBJ1-4,-,-,TRBV10-1,TGCGCCAGCAGTCTAGTAAGCGGTGAAAAACTGTTTTTT,CASSLVSGEKLFF
TRBJ1-2,-,-,TRBV5-1,TGCGCCAGCAGCGTGACAGTGAGCTCTAACTATGGCTACACCTTC,CASSVTVSSNYGYTF
TRBJ1-5,-,-,TRBV15,TGTGCCACCAGCATAAAACTCCGGGGGGGATTTAGTAATCAGCCCCAGCATTTT,CATSIKLRGGFSNQPQHF
TRBJ2-7,TRBD1,-,TRBV28,TGTGCCAGCACCCTAGACAGGGAGAGCGAGCAGTACTTC,CASTLDRESEQYF
TRBJ1-6,-,-,TRBV25-1,TGTGCCAGCAGCGGGACTTATAATTCACCCCTCCACTTT,CASSGTYNSPLHF
TRBJ2-1,-,-,TRBV5-1,TGCGCCAGCAGAACCAGCGGTTCGGACTACAATGAGCAGTTCTTC,CASRTSGSDYNEQFF
TRBJ2-7,TRBD2,-,TRBV10-1,TGCGCCAGCAGTGAGAAGAAGGGACTAGCCGTCTACGAGCAGTACTTC,CASSEKKGLAVYEQYF
TRBJ2-2,TRBD2,-,TRBV7-9,TGTGCCAGCACCTCAGGGCTAGCGGGAGAAATCGGGGAGCTGTTTTTT,CASTSGLAGEIGELFF
TRBJ1-4,-,few,TRBV18,TGTGCCAGCTCACCACAGCAGGGGCAGGAGGAAAAACTGTTTTTT,CASSPQQGQEEKLFF
TRBJ2-1,TRBD1,-,TRBV29-1,TGCAGTGGACAGGGCGCCTACAATGAGCAGTTCTTC,CSGQGAYNEQFF
TRBJ1-4,TRBD1,once,TRBV29-1,TGCAGCGTCCCAGGGGGCGCAGGTGAAAAACTGTTTTTT,CSVPGGAGEKLFF
TRBJ1-2,TRBD1,-,TRBV5-1,TGCGCCAGCAGCTCCCAAGACAGGGTTGTTGGCTACACCTTC,CASSSQDRVVGYTF
TRBJ2-7,TRBD2,-,TRBV9,TGTGCCAGCAGCGTAGGGTCGGGACTAACCTACGAGCAGTACTTC,CASSVGSGLTYEQYF
TRBJ2-2,-,-,TRBV5-1,TGCGCCAGCAGGGAAGGAGGAACCGGGGAGCTGTTTTTT,CASREGGTGELFF
TRBJ1-2,-,-,TRBV27,TGTGCCAGCAGTACCCACAGGGCTAACAACTATGGCTACACCTTC,CASSTHRANNYGYTF
TRBJ2-3,-,-,TRBV5-1,TGCGCCAGCAGCTCTAACATAGGGGGCACAGATACGCAGTATTTT,CASSSNIGGTDTQYF
TRBJ2-1,-,-,TRBV10-3,TGTGCCATCAGTACTGAGCGGGCAGGGAGGAATGAGCAGTTCTTC,CAISTERAGRNEQFF
TRBJ2-5,TRBD2,-,TRBV29-1,TGCAGCGTCAGACTAGCGGGAGCGGGACAAGAGACCCAGTACTTC,CSVRLAGAGQETQYF
TRBJ2-3,TRBD2,-,TRBV7-3,TGTGCCAGCAGCTTAATGAGCGGGAGGGGAGATACGCAGTATTTT,CASSLMSGRGDTQYF
TRBJ2-3,-,-,TRBV5-1,TGCGCCAGCAGCTTAACGGCTAGCGAAGGCACAGATACGCAGTATTTT,CASSLTASEGTDTQYF
TRBJ2-7,TRBD2,-,TRBV29-1,TGCAGCGCGATGACTAGCGGAAGCTCCTACGAGCAGTACTTC,CSAMTSGSSYEQYF
TRBJ1-2,-,-,TRBV6-6,TGTGCCAGCAGTCCCACCGTCCGTGGGGAGAATGGCTACACCTTC,CASSPTVRGENGYTF
TRBJ2-7,-,-,TRBV24-1,TGTGCCACCGCCGGGACAAGCTACGAGCAGTACTTC,CATAGTSYEQYF
TRBJ1-2,-,-,TRBV6-5,TGTGCCAGCAGCAGACAGCAGACTAACTATGGCTACACCTTC,CASSRQQTNYGYTF
TRBJ2-5,TRBD2,-,TRBV18,TGTGCCAGCTCACCCGGCCCCCTTATAGCGGGACAAGAGACCCAGTACTTC,CASSPGPLIAGQETQYF
TRBJ1-1,-,-,TRBV5-5,TGTGCCAGCAGCCCCGTTCTGGGCCCTGAAGCTTTCTTT,CASSPVLGPEAFF
TRBJ1-5,TRBD1,once,TRBV28,TGTGCCAGCAGAACGACAGGGTATAGCAATCAGCCCCAGCATTTT,CASRTTGYSNQPQHF
TRBJ2-5,TRBD2,-,TRBV4-2,TGTGCCAGCAGCCAAGCGGGACTAGCGGCCCAAGAGACCCAGTACTTC,CASSQAGLAAQETQYF
TRBJ2-1,TRBD2,-,TRBV14,TGTGCCAGCAGCCACATGTGGCGGGGGGGCCTAGGTGAGCAGTTCTTC,CASSHMWRGGLGEQFF
TRBJ1-1,TRBD1,-,TRBV13,TGTGCCAGCAGCATACAGGGGTTCGCTGAAGCTTTCTTT,CASSIQGFAEAFF
TRBJ1-1,-,-,TRBV18,TGTGCCAGCCTCAGGGAGGTTGGCACTGAAGCTTTCTTT,CASLREVGTEAFF
TRBJ2-3,-,-,TRBV2,TGTGCCAGCCGAAAAGGGGGGGACACAGATACGCAGTATTTT,CASRKGGDTDTQYF
TRBJ1-1,TRBD1,-,TRBV6-1,TGTGCCAGCAGTGAAGCGCAACACAGGGGCTCAGCTTTCTTT,CASSEAQHRGSAFF
TRBJ2-1,TRBD2,-,TRBV12-5,TGTGCTAGTGGTTTGGTCAAGGCCGGACTAGCGGGGAATGAGCAGTTCTTC,CASGLVKAGLAGNEQFF
TRBJ2-3,TRBD2,-,TRBV3-1/TRBV3-2,TGTGCCAGCAGCCAAGGGTTAGCGGGGGGGGGCACAGATACGCAGTATTTT,CASSQGLAGGGTDTQYF